A single T cell receptor (beta chain) is shown here with its context. The CDR3 has 15 residues. Germline assignment: CDR1 LGHNA and CDR2 YSLEER. V lost 4 bases and J lost 6; bases outside the gene matches: 10. Each CDR3 protein is one row after TCRdb ran MiXCR on the PCR reads. The table includes around 470,000 distinct CDR3 sequences, 25% detected once. These data are taken from a study of molecular identifiers for immune sequencing clone quantification. This receptor was taken from a human donor in good health. Some libraries in this study had Jurkat cell RNA spiked in. This sequence joins TRBV4-3 and TRBJ2-7; 9 nucleotides align to TRBD1. The specimen sequenced was naive CD8+ T cells from blood, with Jurkat cell RNA spiked in. The subset here: FACS-sorted CD8+CD4-CCR7+CD45RA+ naive T cells. In nucleotides, the CDR3 is TGCGCCAGCAGCCCAAGGACAGGGGAATTGTCCGAGCAGTACTTC. This encodes CASSPRTGELSEQYF.